The 4 T cell receptor beta chains listed next were all sequenced from one sample in a study of T-cell memory formation after mild COVID-19. MiXCR was run by TCRdb on the 5' RACE reads, yielding one entry per CDR3 protein. The table records under 250,000 distinct CDR3 sequences, over 15% of them present only once. The sequencing sample was made of PBMCs or a T cell subset sorted from them (not recorded which). Every receptor here comes from an adult woman who had mild COVID-19 (a few samples of this study predate the infection). Cell type and time point are not known.

This clonotype was seen a handful of times. The chain is built from TRBV3-1 and TRBJ1-1; no clear D gene. Trimming removed 3 bases from V and 2 bases from J, with 10 bases in between. The CDR3 totals 14 residues. Per germline, CDR1 LGHDT and CDR2 YNNKEL (reference sequence). CDR3 in DNA: TGTGCCAGCAGCCAGTATGAGGGAAACACTGAAGCTTTCTTT. Translating it yields CASSQYEGNTEAFF.

This sequence joins TRBV7-9 and TRBJ1-1, with D possibly TRBD1 on 6 matching bases. The V end was cut by 2 bases, the J end by 5 bases, with 15 bases between. Germline CDR1 and CDR2: SEHNR and FQNEAQ (reference sequence). The CDR3 is made up of 15 amino acids. The CDR3 bases are TGTGCCAGCAGCTTACGCATGGGAGGGGGGACTGAAGCTTTCTTT. This sequence encodes CASSLRMGGGTEAFF.

The rearrangement joins TRBV2 to TRBJ1-3; D uncertain. This CDR3 has 14 residues. Trimming took off 3 bases at V and 0 bases at J, with 6 bases between the two ends. Germline lookup yields CDR1 SNHLY and CDR2 FYNNEI. The chain's CDR3 is CASSEVSSGNTIYF. The CDR3 DNA reads TGTGCCAGCAGTGAGGTCAGCTCTGGAAACACCATATATTTT.

The chain is built from TRBV6-1 and TRBJ1-5; D may be TRBD1 (5 bases). Germline V gives CDR1 MNHNS, CDR2 SASEGT. The CDR3 sequence is 14 residues long. V was pared by 6 bases and J by 2 bases, with 11 bases between. This CDR3 reads CASRVQGGNQPQHF. The CDR3, as DNA: TGTGCCAGCAGGGTCCAGGGAGGCAATCAGCCCCAGCATTTT.